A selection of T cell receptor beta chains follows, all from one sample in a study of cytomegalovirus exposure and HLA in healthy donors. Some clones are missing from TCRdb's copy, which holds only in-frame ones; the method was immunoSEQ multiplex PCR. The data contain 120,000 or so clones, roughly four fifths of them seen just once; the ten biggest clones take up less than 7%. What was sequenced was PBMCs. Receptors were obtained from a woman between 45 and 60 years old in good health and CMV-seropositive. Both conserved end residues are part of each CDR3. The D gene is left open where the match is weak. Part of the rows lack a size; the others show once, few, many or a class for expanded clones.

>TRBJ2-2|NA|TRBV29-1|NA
CSVNSGSSNTGELFF
TGCAGCGTCAATTCAGGGTCATCGAACACCGGGGAGCTGTTTTTT
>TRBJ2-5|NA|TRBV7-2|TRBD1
CASSADRGLETQYF
TGTGCCAGCAGTGCGGACAGGGGCTTAGAGACCCAGTACTTC
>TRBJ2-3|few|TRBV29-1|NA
CSVEEIMSQGRYF
TGCAGCGTTGAAGAGATTATGTCGCAGGGTCGGTATTTT
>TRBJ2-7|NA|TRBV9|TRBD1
CASSPRDRGRNEQYF
TGTGCCAGCAGCCCCCGGGACAGGGGTAGAAACGAGCAGTACTTC
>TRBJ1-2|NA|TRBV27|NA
CASTGRGGDGYTF
TGTGCCAGCACTGGCCGGGGGGGAGATGGCTACACCTTC
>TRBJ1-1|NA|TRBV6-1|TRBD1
CASRTPGQGAKAFF
TGTGCCAGTAGAACCCCGGGACAGGGGGCGAAAGCTTTCTTT
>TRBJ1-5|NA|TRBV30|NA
CAWSSVGGLSNQPQHF
TGTGCCTGGAGTAGTGTAGGAGGGTTGAGCAATCAGCCCCAGCATTTT
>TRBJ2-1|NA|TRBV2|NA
CASGLLRSYNEQFF
TGTGCCAGCGGGCTCCTACGCTCCTACAATGAGCAGTTCTTC
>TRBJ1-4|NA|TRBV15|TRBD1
CATSSGSMDRGGEKLFF
TGTGCCACCAGCAGCGGGAGTATGGACAGGGGAGGAGAAAAACTGTTTTTT
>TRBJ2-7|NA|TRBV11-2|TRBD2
CASSLTGTSGYEQYF
TGTGCCAGCAGCTTGACCGGGACTAGCGGTTACGAGCAGTACTTC
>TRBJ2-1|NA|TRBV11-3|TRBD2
CASTLSQREYNEQFF
TGTGCCAGCACCTTATCCCAGCGGGAGTACAATGAGCAGTTCTTC
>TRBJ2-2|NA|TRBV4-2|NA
CASSFGRGTGELFF
TGTGCCAGCAGCTTCGGCCGGGGCACCGGGGAGCTGTTTTTT
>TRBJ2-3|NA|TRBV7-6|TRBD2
CASSSLGGLAGRDTQYF
TGTGCCAGCAGCTCACTGGGCGGGCTAGCGGGGAGGGATACGCAGTATTTT
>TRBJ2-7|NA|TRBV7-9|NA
CASSSYYEQYF
TGTGCCAGCAGCTCCTACTACGAGCAGTACTTC
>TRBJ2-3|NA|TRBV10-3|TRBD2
CAIRPGLAIDTQYF
TGTGCCATCAGGCCGGGACTAGCAATAGATACGCAGTATTTT
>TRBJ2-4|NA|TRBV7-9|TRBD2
CASSLTGLADSKNIQYF
TGTGCCAGCAGCTTGACGGGACTAGCGGATTCCAAAAACATTCAGTACTTC
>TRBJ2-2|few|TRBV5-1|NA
CASSFSQGTGELFF
TGCGCCAGCAGTTTTTCGCAGGGCACCGGGGAGCTGTTTTTT
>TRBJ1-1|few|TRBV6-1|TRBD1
CASSEGQGRTEAFF
TGTGCCAGCAGTGAGGGACAGGGGAGGACTGAAGCTTTCTTT
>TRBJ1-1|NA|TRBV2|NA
CASKWGLGTEAFF
TGTGCCAGCAAGTGGGGGCTTGGCACTGAAGCTTTCTTT
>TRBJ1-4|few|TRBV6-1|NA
CASSASSHATNEKLFF
TGTGCCAGCAGTGCCTCTTCACACGCAACTAATGAAAAACTGTTTTTT
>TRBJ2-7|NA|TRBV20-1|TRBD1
CSAGTGDEQYF
TGCAGTGCTGGGACAGGGGACGAGCAGTACTTC
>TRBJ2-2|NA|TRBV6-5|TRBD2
CASRTSGSAGELFF
TGTGCCAGCAGGACTAGCGGGAGCGCCGGGGAGCTGTTTTTT
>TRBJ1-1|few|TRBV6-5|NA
CASSYSGRGAFF
TGTGCCAGCAGTTACTCTGGCAGGGGAGCTTTCTTT
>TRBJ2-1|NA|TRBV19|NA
CASSQGMNNEQFF
TGTGCCAGTAGTCAGGGGATGAACAATGAGCAGTTCTTC
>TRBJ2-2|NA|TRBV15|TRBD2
CATRRLAGNTGELFF
TGTGCCACCCGCCGACTAGCGGGGAACACCGGGGAGCTGTTTTTT
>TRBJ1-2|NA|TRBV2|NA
CASSDTTIGLYGYTF
TGTGCCAGCAGTGACACGACTATAGGACTGTATGGCTACACCTTC
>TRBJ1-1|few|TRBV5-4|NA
CASTLAGVTEAFF
TGTGCCAGCACCCTTGCGGGGGTAACTGAAGCTTTCTTT
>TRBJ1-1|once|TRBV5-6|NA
CASSLVAVPEAFF
TGTGCCAGCAGCTTGGTGGCAGTCCCTGAAGCTTTCTTT
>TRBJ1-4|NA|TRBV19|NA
CASKNQGGVSEKLFF
TGTGCCAGCAAAAATCAAGGCGGGGTCTCCGAAAAACTGTTTTTT
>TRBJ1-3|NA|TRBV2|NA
CASSNSGTGNTIYF
TGTGCCAGCAGTAATTCGGGGACAGGAAACACCATATATTTT
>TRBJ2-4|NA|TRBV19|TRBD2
CASSISSGGRNIQYF
TGTGCCAGTAGTATAAGTAGCGGGGGCCGAAACATTCAGTACTTC
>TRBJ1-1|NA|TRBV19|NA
CASSISAAASTEAFF
TGTGCCAGTAGTATATCGGCGGCCGCTAGCACTGAAGCTTTCTTT
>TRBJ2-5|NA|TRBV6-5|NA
CASRPSPARLETQYF
TGTGCCAGCAGACCGTCCCCGGCGCGGCTTGAGACCCAGTACTTC
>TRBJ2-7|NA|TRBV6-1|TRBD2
CASNSGGPSYEQYF
TGTGCCAGCAATAGCGGGGGGCCTTCCTACGAGCAGTACTTC
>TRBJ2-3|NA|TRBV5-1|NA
CASSPAQDTQYF
TGCGCCAGCAGTCCAGCGCAGGATACGCAGTATTTT
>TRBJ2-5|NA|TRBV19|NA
CASGPGVRETQYF
TGTGCCAGTGGCCCGGGGGTGAGAGAGACCCAGTACTTC
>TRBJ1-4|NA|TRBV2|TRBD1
CASSVGQGAGEKLFF
TGTGCCAGCAGTGTCGGACAGGGGGCAGGTGAAAAACTGTTTTTT
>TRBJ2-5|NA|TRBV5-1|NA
CASSPGQSEETQYF
TGCGCCAGCAGCCCTGGACAGTCAGAAGAGACCCAGTACTTC
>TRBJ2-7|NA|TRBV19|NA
CASRDRGYEQYF
TGTGCCAGCCGTGACCGGGGCTACGAGCAGTACTTC
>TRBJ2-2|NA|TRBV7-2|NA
CASSLLLAGAFTGELFF
TGTGCCAGCAGCTTATTACTGGCAGGCGCCTTCACCGGGGAGCTGTTTTTT